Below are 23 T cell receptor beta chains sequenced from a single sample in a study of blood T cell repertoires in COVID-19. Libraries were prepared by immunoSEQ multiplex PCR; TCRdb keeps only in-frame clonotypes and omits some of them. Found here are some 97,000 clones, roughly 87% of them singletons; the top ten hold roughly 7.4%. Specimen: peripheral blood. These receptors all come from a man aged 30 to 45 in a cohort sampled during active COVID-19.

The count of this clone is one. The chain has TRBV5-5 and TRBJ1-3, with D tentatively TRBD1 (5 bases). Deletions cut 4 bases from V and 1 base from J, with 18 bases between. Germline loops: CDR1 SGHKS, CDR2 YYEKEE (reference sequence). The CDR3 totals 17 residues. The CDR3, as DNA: TGTGCCAGCAGCCTAGGGAGGCAGGGCGGTTCTGGAAACACCATATATTTT. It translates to CASSLGRQGGSGNTIYF.

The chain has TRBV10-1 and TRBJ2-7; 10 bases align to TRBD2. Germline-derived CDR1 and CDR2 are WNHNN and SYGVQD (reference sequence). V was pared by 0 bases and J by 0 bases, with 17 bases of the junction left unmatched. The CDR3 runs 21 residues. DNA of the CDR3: TGCGCCAGCAGTGAGTCAGGTAGGAGACTAGCGGGCGGGGGTGCCTCCTACGAGCAGTACTTC. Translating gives CASSESGRRLAGGGASYEQYF.

The CDR3 bases are TGTGCCACCAGTGTTGAGGGTTCTTATGGCTACACCTTC. Amino acids: CATSVEGSYGYTF. This chain links TRBV24-1 with TRBJ1-2; no definite D call. Looked up from germline, CDR1 is KGHDR and CDR2 is SFDVKD. V was shortened by 5 bases and J by 5 bases, with 11 bases between the two germline ends. CDR3 size: 13 residues.

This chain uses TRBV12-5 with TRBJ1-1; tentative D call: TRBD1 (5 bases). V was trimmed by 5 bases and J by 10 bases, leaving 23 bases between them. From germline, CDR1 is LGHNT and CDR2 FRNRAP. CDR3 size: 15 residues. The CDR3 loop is CASGRQYGGSLRAFF. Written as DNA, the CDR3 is TGTGCTAGTGGTCGTCAATATGGGGGGTCATTGAGAGCTTTCTTT.

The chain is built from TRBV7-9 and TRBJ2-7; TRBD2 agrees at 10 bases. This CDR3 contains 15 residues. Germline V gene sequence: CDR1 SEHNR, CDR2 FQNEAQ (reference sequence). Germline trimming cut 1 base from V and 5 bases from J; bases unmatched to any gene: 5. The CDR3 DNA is TGTGCCAGCAGCTTAGGTGGAGCGGGGGGGAACGAGCAGTACTTC. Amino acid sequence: CASSLGGAGGNEQYF.

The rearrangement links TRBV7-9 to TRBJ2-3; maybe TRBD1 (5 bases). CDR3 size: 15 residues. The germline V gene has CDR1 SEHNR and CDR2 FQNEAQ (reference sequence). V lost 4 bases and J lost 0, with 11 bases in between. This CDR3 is CASSWGRVSTDTQYF. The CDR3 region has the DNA TGTGCCAGCAGCTGGGGCAGGGTTAGCACAGATACGCAGTATTTT.

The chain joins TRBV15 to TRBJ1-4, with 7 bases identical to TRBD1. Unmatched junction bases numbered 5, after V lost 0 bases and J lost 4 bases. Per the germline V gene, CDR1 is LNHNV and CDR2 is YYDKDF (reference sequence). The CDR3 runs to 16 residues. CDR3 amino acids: CATSRDSTGVNEKLFF. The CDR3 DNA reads TGTGCCACCAGCAGAGATTCCACAGGGGTTAATGAAAAACTGTTTTTT.

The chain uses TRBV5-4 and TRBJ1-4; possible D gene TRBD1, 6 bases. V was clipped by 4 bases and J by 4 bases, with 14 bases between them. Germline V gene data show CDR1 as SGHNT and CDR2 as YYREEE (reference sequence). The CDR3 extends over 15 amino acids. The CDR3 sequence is CASSLRGAGNEKLFF. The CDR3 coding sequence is TGTGCCAGCAGCCTCCGGGGGGCTGGTAATGAAAAACTGTTTTTT.

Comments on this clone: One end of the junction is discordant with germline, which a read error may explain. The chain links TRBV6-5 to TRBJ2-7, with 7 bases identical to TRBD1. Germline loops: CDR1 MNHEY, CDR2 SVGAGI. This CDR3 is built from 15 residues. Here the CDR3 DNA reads TGTGCCGGCAGTTCCCCGGGACAGCTGTCCTACGAGCAGTACTTC. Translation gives CAGSSPGQLSYEQYF.

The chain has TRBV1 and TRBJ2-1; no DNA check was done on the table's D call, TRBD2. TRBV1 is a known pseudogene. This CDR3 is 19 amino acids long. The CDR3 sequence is CTSSQDALAGGKSYNEQFF. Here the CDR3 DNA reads TGCACCAGCAGCCAAGATGCCCTAGCGGGGGGAAAATCTTACAATGAGCAGTTCTTC.

CDR3 sequence reads: CASSGSGSEKNTEAFF. For the CDR3, the DNA is TGTGCCAGCAGTGGGTCAGGGTCAGAAAAGAACACTGAAGCTTTCTTT. This chain connects TRBV6-2 or TRBV6-3 to TRBJ1-1; possibly TRBD1 for D (5 bases). Trimming pared 5 bases from V and 1 base from J, leaving 17 bases between. This CDR3 has 16 amino acids. Per germline, CDR1 MNHEY and CDR2 SVGEGT.

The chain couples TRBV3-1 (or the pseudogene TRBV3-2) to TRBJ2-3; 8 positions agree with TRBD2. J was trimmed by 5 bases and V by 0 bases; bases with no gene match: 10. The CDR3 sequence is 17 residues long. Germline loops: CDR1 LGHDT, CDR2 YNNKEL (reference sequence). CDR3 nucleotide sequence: TGTGCCAGCAGCCAAGATTCCCCGGGGGGGGCAGTAGATACGCAGTATTTT. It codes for CASSQDSPGGAVDTQYF.

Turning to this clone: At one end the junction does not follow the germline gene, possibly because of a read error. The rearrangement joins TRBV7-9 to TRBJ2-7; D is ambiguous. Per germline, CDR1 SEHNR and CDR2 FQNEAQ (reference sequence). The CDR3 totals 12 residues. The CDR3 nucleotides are TGTGCCAGCAGCTCCCCCTCCGACGAGCAGTACTTC. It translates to CASSSPSDEQYF. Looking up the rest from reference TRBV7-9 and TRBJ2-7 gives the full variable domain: DTGVSQNPRHKITKRGQNVTFRCDPISEHNRLYWYRQTLGQGPEFLTYFQNEAQLEKSRLLSDRFSAERPKGSFSTLEIQRTEQGDSAMYLCASSSPSDEQYFGPGTRLTVT.

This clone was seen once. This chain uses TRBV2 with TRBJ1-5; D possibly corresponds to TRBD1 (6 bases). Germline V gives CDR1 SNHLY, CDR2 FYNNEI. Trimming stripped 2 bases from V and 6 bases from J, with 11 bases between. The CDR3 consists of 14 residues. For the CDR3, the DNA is TGTGCCAGCAGTGAATGGGGGGGCAGTCAGCCCCAGCATTTT. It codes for CASSEWGGSQPQHF.

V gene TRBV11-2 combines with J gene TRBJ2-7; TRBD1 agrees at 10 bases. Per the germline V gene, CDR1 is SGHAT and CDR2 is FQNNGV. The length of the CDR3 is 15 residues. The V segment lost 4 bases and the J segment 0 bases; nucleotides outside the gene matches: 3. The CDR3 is CASSSTGGGSYEQYF. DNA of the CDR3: TGTGCCAGCAGCTCGACAGGGGGCGGCTCCTACGAGCAGTACTTC.

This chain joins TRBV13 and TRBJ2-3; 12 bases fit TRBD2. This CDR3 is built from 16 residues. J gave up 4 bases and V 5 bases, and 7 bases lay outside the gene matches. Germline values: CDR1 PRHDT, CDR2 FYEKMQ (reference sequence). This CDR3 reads CASSPAASGGADTQYF. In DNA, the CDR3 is TGTGCCAGCAGCCCCGCCGCTAGCGGGGGGGCAGATACGCAGTATTTT.

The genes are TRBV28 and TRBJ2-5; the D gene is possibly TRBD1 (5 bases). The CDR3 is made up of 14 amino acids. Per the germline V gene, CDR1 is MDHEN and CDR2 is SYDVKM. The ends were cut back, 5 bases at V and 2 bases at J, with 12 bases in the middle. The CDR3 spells CASSPGHLQETQYF. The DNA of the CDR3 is TGTGCCAGCAGTCCTGGACATCTACAAGAGACCCAGTACTTC.

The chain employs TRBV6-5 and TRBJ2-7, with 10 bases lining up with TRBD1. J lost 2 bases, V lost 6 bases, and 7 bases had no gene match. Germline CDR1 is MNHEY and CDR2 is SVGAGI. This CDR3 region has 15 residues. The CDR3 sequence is CASSIDRGLTYEQYF. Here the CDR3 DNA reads TGTGCCAGCAGCATCGACAGGGGGCTTACCTACGAGCAGTACTTC.

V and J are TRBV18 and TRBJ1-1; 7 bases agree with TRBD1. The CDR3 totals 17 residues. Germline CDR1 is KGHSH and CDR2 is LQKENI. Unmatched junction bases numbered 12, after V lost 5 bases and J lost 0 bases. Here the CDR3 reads CASSTNRDSYLNTEAFF. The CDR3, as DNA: TGTGCCAGCTCAACTAATCGGGACAGCTACTTGAACACTGAAGCTTTCTTT.

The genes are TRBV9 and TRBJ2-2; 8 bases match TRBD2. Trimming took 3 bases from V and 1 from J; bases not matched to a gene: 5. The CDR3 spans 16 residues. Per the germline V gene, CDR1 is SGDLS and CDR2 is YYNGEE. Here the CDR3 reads CASSGPSGGNTGELFF. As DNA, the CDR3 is TGTGCCAGCAGCGGTCCGAGCGGGGGGAACACCGGGGAGCTGTTTTTT.

The CDR3 spells CASSLGGTDTQYF. For the CDR3, the DNA is TGCGCCAGCAGCTTGGGAGGAACAGATACGCAGTATTTT. V is TRBV5-1 and J is TRBJ2-3; D ambiguous. Deletions cut 0 bases from V and 3 bases from J, with 5 bases between. There are 13 residues in the CDR3. The germline gives CDR1 SGHRS, CDR2 YFSETQ. The whole variable domain, filled in from reference TRBV5-1 and TRBJ2-3, reads KAGVTQTPRYLIKTRGQQVTLSCSPISGHRSVSWYQQTPGQGLQFLFEYFSETQRNKGNFPGRFSGRQFSNSRSEMNVSTLELGDSALYLCASSLGGTDTQYFGPGTRLTVL.

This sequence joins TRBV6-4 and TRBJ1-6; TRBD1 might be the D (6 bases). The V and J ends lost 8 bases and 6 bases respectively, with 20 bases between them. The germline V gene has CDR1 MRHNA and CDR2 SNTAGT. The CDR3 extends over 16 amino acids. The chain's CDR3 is CASRIDPGAVNSPLHF. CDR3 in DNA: TGTGCCAGCCGGATCGATCCAGGGGCCGTTAATTCACCCCTCCACTTT.

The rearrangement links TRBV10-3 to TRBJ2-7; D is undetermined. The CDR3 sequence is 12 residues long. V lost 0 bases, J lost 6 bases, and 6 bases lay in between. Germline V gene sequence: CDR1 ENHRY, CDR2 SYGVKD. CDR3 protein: CAISESEFEQYF. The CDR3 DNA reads TGTGCCATCAGTGAGTCGGAGTTCGAGCAGTACTTC.